The 30 T cell receptor beta chains presented below share a single source sample, sequenced in a study of response to subunit inactivated influenza vaccine. TCRdb independently ran MiXCR on the RT-PCR reads; one entry per CDR3 protein. The sample consists of around 650,000 distinct CDR3 sequences, around 16% of them appearing once. The sample in question was PBMCs from blood, obtained approximately 13 days after vaccination. The receptor set was obtained from a man aged 45-65 years who received an inactivated influenza vaccine.

This clonotype was observed a handful of times. The J gene is TRBJ1-2, the V gene TRBV3-1, with D unresolved. Germline CDR1 LGHDT, CDR2 YNNKEL (reference sequence). CDR3 length: 14 residues. Trimming cost V 1 base and J 4 bases, with 10 bases left between them. DNA for the CDR3: TGTGCCAGCAGCCAAGGACCAATTGCCTATGGCTACACCTTC. Its protein product is CASSQGPIAYGYTF.

The V and J genes are TRBV4-1 and TRBJ2-2; D is unresolved. The CDR3 loop spans 15 amino acids. V lost 3 bases, J lost 1 base, and 9 bases lay in between. Germline assignment: CDR1 MGHRA and CDR2 YSYEKL. The CDR3 here is CASSHQPGNTGELFF. Here the CDR3 DNA reads TGCGCCAGCAGCCACCAGCCTGGGAACACCGGGGAGCTGTTTTTT.

V usage is TRBV20-1 and J usage is TRBJ2-3, with 11 bases fitting TRBD2. The CDR3 contains 11 residues. Unmatched junction bases numbered 4, after V lost 7 bases and J lost 10 bases. Germline CDR1 DFQATT, CDR2 SNEGSKA (reference sequence). CDR3 in amino acids: CSGLAGSAQYF. CDR3 sequence (DNA): TGCAGTGGACTAGCGGGGTCGGCGCAGTATTTT.

Ten or more counts support this clonotype. The chain links TRBV28 to TRBJ2-7, with D possibly being TRBD1 (6 bases). The V end lost 6 bases, the J end lost 2 bases, and 17 bases lay between the germline ends. The CDR3 has 15 residues. CDR1 is MDHEN and CDR2 is SYDVKM in the germline V gene. CDR3 residues: CASSLGAGGTYEQYF. CDR3 sequence (DNA): TGTGCCAGCAGCTTGGGGGCAGGTGGTACCTACGAGCAGTACTTC. Complete variable domain (other parts from reference TRBV28 and TRBJ2-7): DVKVTQSSRYLVKRTGEKVFLECVQDMDHENMFWYRQDPGLGLRLIYFSYDVKMKEKGDIPEGYSVSREKKERFSLILESASTNQTSMYLCASSLGAGGTYEQYFGPGTRLTVT.

This clonotype appeared a single time. V and J are TRBV20-1 and TRBJ2-7; 9 positions agree with TRBD1. The CDR3 covers 15 residues. V trimming: 3 bases; J trimming: 4 bases; junction bases outside the gene matches: 10. CDR1 is DFQATT and CDR2 is SNEGSKA in the germline V gene (reference sequence). The CDR3 DNA sequence: TGCAGTGCTAGCCGGGACAGGGTTGGAGGGTACGAGCAGTACTTC. Residues: CSASRDRVGGYEQYF.

This clonotype was counted a few times. The chain carries TRBV29-1 and TRBJ2-3; TRBD2 matches at 9 bases. V trimming: 8 bases; J trimming: 2 bases; junction bases outside the gene matches: 17. This CDR3 region has 17 residues. The germline V gene encodes CDR1 SQVTM and CDR2 ANQGSEA. CDR3 residues: CSLHMIAGAGDTDTQYF. Here the CDR3 DNA reads TGCAGCTTACATATGATAGCGGGAGCGGGGGACACAGATACGCAGTATTTT.

This clonotype has a count of ten or more. The chain employs TRBV12-3 or TRBV12-4 and TRBJ2-7; D perhaps matches TRBD1 (6 bases). V was trimmed by 3 bases and J by 4 bases, leaving 10 bases between them. This CDR3 comprises 13 residues. The CDR3 region is CASSLQGGYEQYF. The CDR3 DNA reads TGTGCCAGCAGTTTGCAAGGGGGATACGAGCAGTACTTC.

In its sample, this clonotype was seen a few times. The gene calls are TRBV29-1 and TRBJ1-5; no clear D. CDR1 is SQVTM, CDR2 ANQGSEA, per germline. The CDR3 loop spans 13 amino acids. V lost 5 bases and J 4 bases, leaving 12 bases between the germline ends. The CDR3 bases are TGCAGCGTTATCGTGACAACTAATCAGCCCCAGCATTTT. Encoded protein: CSVIVTTNQPQHF. The complete variable domain, with remaining parts taken from reference TRBV29-1 and TRBJ1-5, reads SAVISQKPSRDICQRGTSLTIQCQVDSQVTMMFWYRQQPGQSLTLIATANQGSEATYESGFVIDKFPISRPNLTFSTLTVSNMSPEDSSIYLCSVIVTTNQPQHFGDGTRLSIL.

The table lists this clonotype with many counts. V and J are TRBV10-3 and TRBJ1-3, with D possibly being TRBD1 (5 bases). The CDR3 runs to 16 residues. Trimming pared 0 bases from V and 0 bases from J, leaving 9 bases between. Per germline, CDR1 ENHRY and CDR2 SYGVKD. This CDR3 reads CAISESGPSSGNTIYF. The CDR3 DNA reads as TGTGCCATCAGTGAGTCGGGGCCCAGCTCTGGAAACACCATATATTTT.

This clonotype has more than one count but fewer than ten. The rearrangement links TRBV7-2 to TRBJ2-2, with 7 bases that match TRBD2. The CDR3 covers 15 residues. Germline CDR1 is SGHTA and CDR2 is FQGNSA. The V and J ends lost 5 bases and 6 bases, in that order; junction bases with no gene match: 9. CDR3 region: CASSAFLAVAGELFF. The CDR3, as DNA: TGTGCCAGCAGCGCCTTTCTAGCGGTAGCCGGGGAGCTGTTTTTT.

The chain employs TRBV7-2 and TRBJ2-7, with TRBD1 matching 7 bases. This CDR3 has 16 amino acids. Unmatched junction bases numbered 10, after V lost 1 base and J lost 4 bases. The V gene's germline CDR1 is SGHTA and CDR2 FQGNSA. CDR3 sequence (DNA): TGTGCCAGCAGCTTAGAGACGACAGGGACGGGGTACGAGCAGTACTTC. Its translation is CASSLETTGTGYEQYF.

This clonotype has a handful of counts. This sequence joins TRBV5-1 and TRBJ2-7; D is unresolved. The CDR3 is 13 amino acids. Trimming cost V 1 base and J 0 bases, with 5 bases left between them. Germline-derived CDR1 and CDR2 are SGHRS and YFSETQ. CDR3 amino acids: CASSLLVSYEQYF. CDR3 DNA sequence: TGCGCCAGCAGCTTGCTTGTCTCCTACGAGCAGTACTTC.

This clonotype occurred many times. This sequence joins TRBV29-1 and TRBJ2-3; 10 bases fit TRBD1. From germline, CDR1 is SQVTM and CDR2 ANQGSEA. J lost 1 base, V lost 1 base, and 8 bases had no gene match. The CDR3 contains 17 residues. In nucleotides, the CDR3 is TGCAGCGTTGAAGGACCCACCGGGACAGGGGGCACAGATACGCAGTATTTT. Protein: CSVEGPTGTGGTDTQYF.

This chain connects TRBV4-1 to TRBJ1-1; tentative D call: TRBD1 (5 bases). The germline V gene has CDR1 MGHRA and CDR2 YSYEKL. This CDR3 has 14 amino acids. Trimming took 1 base from V and 11 from J, leaving 17 bases between them. For the CDR3, the DNA is TGCGCCAGCAGCCAAGCAGGGCCGAGGGAGGGGGCTTTCTTT. Translated, it gives CASSQAGPREGAFF.

This clonotype was recorded many times. The chain combines TRBV13 with TRBJ1-1; a weak D match, TRBD1 (5 bases). V was clipped by 1 base and J by 1 base, with 19 bases between them. In germline, CDR1 is PRHDT, CDR2 FYEKMQ (reference sequence). The CDR3 extends over 18 amino acids. This CDR3 reads CASSLEGWDSIQNTEAFF. Here the CDR3 DNA reads TGTGCCAGCAGCTTAGAGGGCTGGGACTCAATACAGAACACTGAAGCTTTCTTT.

This clonotype was seen a handful of times. The chain is built from TRBV6-5 and TRBJ1-2, with TRBD1 matching over 8 bases. The CDR3 runs to 15 residues. V trimming: 4 bases; J trimming: 3 bases; junction bases outside the gene matches: 7. Looked up from germline, CDR1 is MNHEY and CDR2 is SVGAGI. The CDR3 DNA follows: TGTGCCAGCAGTTCACGGACAGGGAGAGACTATGGCTACACCTTC. This codes for CASSSRTGRDYGYTF.

In this sample, this clonotype turned up many times. V usage is TRBV27 and J usage is TRBJ2-2; D could derive from TRBD1 or TRBD2 (6 bases each). CDR3 length: 15 residues. Trimming shortened V by 6 bases and J by 1 base, and 12 bases separated the two germline ends. Per germline, CDR1 MNHEY and CDR2 SMNVEV (reference sequence). The CDR3 region has the DNA TGTGCCAGCAGATTAGGGGGGTTGAACACCGGGGAGCTGTTTTTT. Translating gives CASRLGGLNTGELFF.

V usage is TRBV21-1 and J usage is TRBJ1-4. TRBV21-1 is tagged as a pseudogene. This CDR3 spans 16 amino acids. The CDR3 reads CASSKAAVTSNEKVFF. CDR3 nucleotide sequence: TGTGCCAGCAGCAAAGCGGCAGTGACCAGCAATGAAAAAGTGTTTTTT.

This clonotype was picked up a small number of times. V gene TRBV4-3 combines with J gene TRBJ1-1; TRBD1 matches 9 bases. V lost 2 bases, J lost 4 bases, and 8 bases stayed unmatched. The length of the CDR3 is 16 residues. Germline lookup yields CDR1 LGHNA and CDR2 YSLEER. CDR3 bases: TGCGCCAGCAGCCAAAACTTACAGGGGGCGTCCACTGAAGCTTTCTTT. It codes for CASSQNLQGASTEAFF.

The gene calls are TRBV5-1 and TRBJ2-7; unclear D gene. Germline V lookup: CDR1 SGHRS, CDR2 YFSETQ. V lost 1 base and J 3 bases, leaving 14 bases between the germline ends. This CDR3 has 15 residues. The CDR3, as DNA: TGCGCCAGCAGCTTGAATGCAGCCTACCACTACGAGCAGTACTTC. Translating it yields CASSLNAAYHYEQYF.

This rearrangement joins TRBV12-3 or TRBV12-4 to TRBJ1-1; D perhaps matches TRBD1 (6 bases). The CDR3 runs 16 residues. With 10 bases removed from V and 4 bases from J, the gap between germline ends came to 25 bases. Here the CDR3 DNA reads TGTGCCACCAGCCACCCGGGGGCCGTTTTCGGCACTGAAGCTTTCTTT. This sequence encodes CATSHPGAVFGTEAFF.

This clonotype was counted only a few times. This chain links TRBV7-9 with TRBJ2-1, with TRBD1 matching over 7 bases. V shed 3 bases and J 4 bases; nucleotides not matched to a gene: 6. The V gene's germline CDR1 is SEHNR and CDR2 FQNEAQ (reference sequence). The CDR3 runs to 15 residues. CDR3 nucleotides: TGTGCCAGCAGCTTGCAGTCACAGGGGTACAATGAGCAGTTCTTC. Protein product: CASSLQSQGYNEQFF.

In its sample, this clonotype was seen a few times. The chain combines TRBV4-3 with TRBJ1-1; D uncertain. Germline CDR1 reads LGHNA; CDR2 reads YSLEER. The germline V and J ends were trimmed by 0 bases and 1 base, with 9 bases remaining between them. The length of the CDR3 is 15 residues. The CDR3 DNA sequence: TGCGCCAGCAGCCAAGATCGGGTCGGGAACACTGAAGCTTTCTTT. This gives the protein CASSQDRVGNTEAFF.

The V gene is TRBV27, the J gene TRBJ1-1; D not certain. Per germline, CDR1 MNHEY and CDR2 SMNVEV (reference sequence). The CDR3 runs to 14 residues. V was trimmed by 7 bases and J by 0 bases, leaving 12 bases between them. The CDR3 coding sequence is TGTGCCAGCATGAGGCAGGCCATGAACACTGAAGCTTTCTTT. It codes for CASMRQAMNTEAFF.

There are a few counts of this clonotype. The rearrangement links TRBV6-5 to TRBJ1-6; D unclear. V lost 0 bases and J 7 bases, leaving 7 bases between the germline ends. CDR3 length: 14 residues. Germline V gene data show CDR1 as MNHEY and CDR2 as SVGAGI. CDR3 amino acids: CASSYSNGNSPLHF. The CDR3 DNA reads TGTGCCAGCAGTTACTCGAATGGGAATTCACCCCTCCACTTT.

The V and J genes are TRBV28 and TRBJ2-1, with D uncertain. In germline, CDR1 is MDHEN, CDR2 SYDVKM. V was clipped by 3 bases and J by 0 bases, with 9 bases between them. The CDR3 consists of 15 residues. CDR3 loop: CASSFGGYSYNEQFF. CDR3 DNA sequence: TGTGCCAGCAGTTTTGGCGGATACTCCTACAATGAGCAGTTCTTC.

In its sample, this clonotype was seen many times. The rearrangement links TRBV5-1 to TRBJ2-7; 7 nucleotides line up with TRBD2. The CDR3 runs to 14 residues. V shed 0 bases and J 2 bases; nucleotides not matched to a gene: 2. From germline, CDR1 is SGHRS and CDR2 YFSETQ. The CDR3 reads CASSLGAGAYEQYF. CDR3 in DNA: TGCGCCAGCAGCTTGGGGGCGGGAGCCTACGAGCAGTACTTC.

This clonotype was seen just once. The rearrangement links TRBV6-5 to TRBJ2-5, with 11 bases that match TRBD2. The CDR3 contains 15 residues. The V gene's germline CDR1 is MNHEY and CDR2 SVGAGI. Trimming at V came to 5 bases and at J to 0 bases, leaving 2 bases not matched to a gene. The CDR3, as DNA: TGTGCCAGCAGTATACTAGCGGGGGACCAAGAGACCCAGTACTTC. Translation: CASSILAGDQETQYF.

A few counts support this clonotype. This rearrangement joins TRBV7-2 to TRBJ2-2; D remains ambiguous. The CDR3 extends over 17 amino acids. Germline V lookup: CDR1 SGHTA, CDR2 FQGNSA. Trimming pared 4 bases from V and 0 bases from J, leaving 15 bases between. The CDR3 nucleotides are TGTGCCAGCAGCTCTCTCCGGACGGTCGCGAACACCGGGGAGCTGTTTTTT. Translating gives CASSSLRTVANTGELFF.

This clonotype was counted only a few times. V is TRBV19 and J is TRBJ2-5; D may be TRBD1 (5 bases). Trimming cost V 5 bases and J 4 bases, with 17 bases left between them. In germline, CDR1 is LNHDA, CDR2 SQIVND (reference sequence). The CDR3 is made up of 15 amino acids. CDR3 residues: CASSPTPGARETQYF. The CDR3 nucleotides read TGTGCCAGTAGTCCAACCCCTGGGGCGAGAGAGACCCAGTACTTC. Using reference TRBV19 and TRBJ2-5 for the parts outside the CDR3, the full variable domain is DGGITQSPKYLFRKEGQNVTLSCEQNLNHDAMYWYRQDPGQGLRLIYYSQIVNDFQKGDIAEGYSVSREKKESFPLTVTSAQKNPTAFYLCASSPTPGARETQYFGPGTRLLVL.